These T cell receptor beta chains were read from a single sample in a study of Tregs in tolerant kidney transplant recipients. Profiling relied on immunoSEQ multiplex PCR, and the TCRdb table lists in-frame clones only, not all of them. Of some 100,000 clones detected, 92% appear once; the ten largest clones hold approximately 0.62%. Sequenced sample: CD4+ T cells from blood. The origin of the receptors is a human donor in good health. CDR3s include the opening cysteine and the closing phenylalanine or tryptophan. The D gene is left open where the match is weak. Rows give clone size only sometimes, using once, few, many, or a class for an expanded clone.

TRBV13	TRBD2	TRBJ2-1	-	TGTGCCAGCAGCTTAGGGACCGGGACTAGCGGGTTGAATGAGCAGTTCTTC	CASSLGTGTSGLNEQFF
TRBV19	-	TRBJ1-5	-	TGTGCCAGTAGTAGGGGCAGGGAGGGCAATCAGCCCCAGCATTTT	CASSRGREGNQPQHF
TRBV21-1	-	TRBJ1-1	-	TGTGCCAGCAGCAAATTGGGGAAACCCTTCACTGAAGCTTTCTTT	CASSKLGKPFTEAFF
TRBV29-1	-	TRBJ2-3	-	TGCAGCGTTGAAGACAGGGGGGCAGATACGCAGTATTTT	CSVEDRGADTQYF
TRBV7-9	TRBD2	TRBJ2-7	-	TGTGCCAGCAGCGGGGCTAGCGGGGCCTACGAGCAGTACTTC	CASSGASGAYEQYF
TRBV10-3	-	TRBJ2-2	-	TGTGCCATCAGTGGTTTGGGGACCGGGGAGCTGTTTTTT	CAISGLGTGELFF
TRBV6-5	-	TRBJ2-7	-	TGTGCCAGCAGTTACCGGGTGTCCAGGAACTACGAGCAGTACTTC	CASSYRVSRNYEQYF
TRBV6-6	-	TRBJ1-5	-	TGTGCCAGCAGTTTGACACCATCCAATCAGCCCCAGCATTTT	CASSLTPSNQPQHF
TRBV19	-	TRBJ2-1	-	TGTGCCAGTAGTATCTCGGGGGACAATGAGCAGTTCTTC	CASSISGDNEQFF
TRBV7-2	TRBD2	TRBJ2-1	-	TGTGCCAGCAGCCCCCTTCGGCAGCGGGGTTACAATGAGCAGTTCTTC	CASSPLRQRGYNEQFF
TRBV27	TRBD2	TRBJ2-7	-	TGTGCCAGCAGCCCCCTTTTAACTAGCGGTCCCTACGAGCAGTACTTC	CASSPLLTSGPYEQYF
TRBV29-1	-	TRBJ1-1	-	TGCAGCACGAAGAAGCAGTTTGGGGAAGGCGGCGGGTTGGGCAGGGCGGGCGAAGCTTTCTTT	CSTKKQFGEGGGLGRAGEAFF
TRBV6-5	TRBD1	TRBJ1-2	-	TGTGCCAGCAGGACGGACAGGGACTATGGCTACACCTTC	CASRTDRDYGYTF
TRBV6-6	TRBD2	TRBJ2-3	-	TGTGCCAGCACCGGACTAGCGGGGGGCGATACGCAGTATTTT	CASTGLAGGDTQYF
TRBV2	-	TRBJ1-1	once	TGTGCCAGCCGACAGGATATGAACACTGAAGCTTTCTTT	CASRQDMNTEAFF
TRBV12-2	-	TRBJ2-3	-	TGTGCAAGTCGCTCGTTGGACAGGGCGGGCACAGATACGCAGTATTTT	CASRSLDRAGTDTQYF
TRBV18	-	TRBJ2-3	-	TGTGCCAGCTCACCACCTAGTACTAGTCGTCGGACAGATACGCAGTATTTT	CASSPPSTSRRTDTQYF
TRBV30	-	TRBJ2-5	-	TGTGCCTGGAGTGTAAAAGAGACCCAGTACTTC	CAWSVKETQYF
TRBV2	TRBD2	TRBJ2-7	-	TGTGCCAGCGAGGCCGGGACTAGCGGATCCTACGAGCAGTACTTC	CASEAGTSGSYEQYF
TRBV5-1	TRBD1	TRBJ1-4	once	TGCGCCAGCAGCTTGGCCGGGACAGGAGGGGAAAAACTGTTTTTT	CASSLAGTGGEKLFF
TRBV13	TRBD2	TRBJ2-6	-	TGTGCCAGCAGCTTAGGCGGTTTGGTAGCGGGAGGCACTGGGGCCAACGTCCTGACTTTC	CASSLGGLVAGGTGANVLTF
TRBV7-7	-	TRBJ2-3	-	TGTGCCAGCAGCTTAGTGCAGAAAGATACGCAGTATTTT	CASSLVQKDTQYF
TRBV5-4	-	TRBJ1-2	-	TGTGCCAGCAGCTTGGCGGGCACTTCAACTAACTATGGCTACACCTTC	CASSLAGTSTNYGYTF
TRBV19	-	TRBJ2-3	few	TGTGCCAGTAGTGGCAGGGTGCTTTTCACAGATACGCAGTATTTT	CASSGRVLFTDTQYF
TRBV2	-	TRBJ2-3	-	TGTGCCAGCAGGCTGGACACAGATACGCAGTATTTT	CASRLDTDTQYF
TRBV5-4	-	TRBJ2-5	-	TGTGCCAGCAGCTTGACAGGGTTGGAGACCCAGTACTTC	CASSLTGLETQYF
TRBV2	-	TRBJ2-5	-	TGTGCCAGCAGTGTGGCAGGGGCGGAGACCCAGTACTTC	CASSVAGAETQYF
TRBV5-1	-	TRBJ2-1	-	TGCGCCAGCAGCCTCGGTGGGGTAGATGGGAATGAGCAGTTCTTC	CASSLGGVDGNEQFF
TRBV2	TRBD1	TRBJ1-5	-	TGTGCCAGCAAAACGGACAGGGCTAATCAGCCCCAGCATTTT	CASKTDRANQPQHF
TRBV7-9	TRBD2	TRBJ2-5	few	TGTGCCAGCAGCTTATTGGTAGCTAGCGGGAGAGGGGCCCAAGAGACCCAGTACTTC	CASSLLVASGRGAQETQYF